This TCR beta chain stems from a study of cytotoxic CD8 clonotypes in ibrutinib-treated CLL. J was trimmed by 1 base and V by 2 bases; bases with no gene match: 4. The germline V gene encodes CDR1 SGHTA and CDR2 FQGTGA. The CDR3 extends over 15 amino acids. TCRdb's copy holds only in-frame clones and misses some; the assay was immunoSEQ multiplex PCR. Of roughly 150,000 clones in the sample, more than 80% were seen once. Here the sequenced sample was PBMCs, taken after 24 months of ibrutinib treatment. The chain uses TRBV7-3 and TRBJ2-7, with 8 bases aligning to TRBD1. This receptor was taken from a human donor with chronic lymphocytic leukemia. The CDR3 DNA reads TGTGCCAGCAGCTTAGCTACAGGGGGATCCTACGAGCAGTACTTC. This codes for CASSLATGGSYEQYF.